This T cell receptor (beta chain) appears in the sequencing data of a study of T cell changes during pregnancy in multiple sclerosis. Germline values: CDR1 MNHEY, CDR2 SMNVEV (reference sequence). The J segment lost 4 bases and the V segment lost 2 bases, leaving 10 bases of the junction unmatched. This CDR3 has 16 residues. Repertoires were generated with immunoSEQ multiplex PCR, while TCRdb's copy carries only in-frame clones and drops some. The data show around 62,000 clones, with 85% to 95% seen just once and approximately 3.5% held by the top ten. The receptor was isolated from a female donor with multiple sclerosis, enrolled in a pregnancy study. This material consisted of CD8+ T cells from peripheral blood mononuclear cells, taken in the second trimester of pregnancy. The chain links TRBV27 to TRBJ2-7; 8 nucleotides match TRBD2. The CDR3 nucleotides are TGTGCCAGCAGTTTAGGCCCTTTTAGCGGGGATTACGAGCAGTACTTC. Translated: CASSLGPFSGDYEQYF.